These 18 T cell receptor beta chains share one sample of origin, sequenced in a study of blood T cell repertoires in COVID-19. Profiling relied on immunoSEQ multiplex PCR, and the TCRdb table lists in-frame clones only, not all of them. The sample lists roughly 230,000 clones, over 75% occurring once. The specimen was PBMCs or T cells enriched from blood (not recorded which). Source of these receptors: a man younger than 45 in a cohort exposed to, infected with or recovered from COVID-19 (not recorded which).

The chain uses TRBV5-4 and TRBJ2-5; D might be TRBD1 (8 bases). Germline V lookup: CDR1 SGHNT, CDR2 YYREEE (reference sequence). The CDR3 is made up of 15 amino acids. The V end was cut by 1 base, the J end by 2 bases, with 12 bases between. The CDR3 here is CASSLTGGGQETQYF. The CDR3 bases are TGTGCCAGCAGCTTGACAGGGGGAGGGCAAGAGACCCAGTACTTC.

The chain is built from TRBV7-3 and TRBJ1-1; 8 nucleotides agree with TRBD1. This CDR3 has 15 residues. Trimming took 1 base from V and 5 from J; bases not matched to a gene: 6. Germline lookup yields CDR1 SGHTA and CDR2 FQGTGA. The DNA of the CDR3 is TGTGCCAGCAGCTTAAGTGGGACAGGAGGGACTGAAGCTTTCTTT. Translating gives CASSLSGTGGTEAFF.

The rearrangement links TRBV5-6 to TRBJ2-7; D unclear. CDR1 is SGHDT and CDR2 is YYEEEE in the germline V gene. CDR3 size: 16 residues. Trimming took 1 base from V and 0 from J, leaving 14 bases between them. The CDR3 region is CASSLLSLRSSYEQYF. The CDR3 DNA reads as TGTGCCAGCAGCTTGCTCTCTCTGAGGAGCTCCTACGAGCAGTACTTC. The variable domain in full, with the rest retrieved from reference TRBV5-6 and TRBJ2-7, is DAGVTQSPTHLIKTRGQQVTLRCSPKSGHDTVSWYQQALGQGPQFIFQYYEEEERQRGNFPDRFSGHQFPNYSSELNVNALLLGDSALYLCASSLLSLRSSYEQYFGPGTRLTVT.

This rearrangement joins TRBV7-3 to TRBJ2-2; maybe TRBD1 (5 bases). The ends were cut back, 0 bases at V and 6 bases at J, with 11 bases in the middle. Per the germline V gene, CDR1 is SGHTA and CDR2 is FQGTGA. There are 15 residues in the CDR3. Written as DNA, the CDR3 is TGTGCCAGCAGCTTAACGCAACTGGGGCCCGGGGAGCTGTTTTTT. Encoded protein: CASSLTQLGPGELFF. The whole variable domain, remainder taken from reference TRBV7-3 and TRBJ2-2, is GAGVSQTPSNKVTEKGKYVELRCDPISGHTALYWYRQSLGQGPEFLIYFQGTGAADDSGLPNDRFFAVRPEGSVSTLKIQRTERGDSAVYLCASSLTQLGPGELFFGEGSRLTVL.

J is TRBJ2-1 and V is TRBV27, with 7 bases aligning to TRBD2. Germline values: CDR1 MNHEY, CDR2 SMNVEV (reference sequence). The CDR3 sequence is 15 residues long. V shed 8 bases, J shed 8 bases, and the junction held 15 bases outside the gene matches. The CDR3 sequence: CASSKREPNRDEQFF. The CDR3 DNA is TGTGCCAGCTCTAAGCGGGAACCCAACCGGGATGAGCAGTTCTTC.

The CDR3 is CASSLGQGVEFTQYF. CDR3 DNA sequence: TGTGCCAGCAGTTTAGGTCAGGGGGTAGAGTTCACGCAGTATTTT. This sequence joins TRBV27 and TRBJ2-3; TRBD1 agrees at 7 bases. V shed 2 bases and J 9 bases; nucleotides not matched to a gene: 11. Per germline, CDR1 MNHEY and CDR2 SMNVEV (reference sequence). The CDR3 covers 15 residues.

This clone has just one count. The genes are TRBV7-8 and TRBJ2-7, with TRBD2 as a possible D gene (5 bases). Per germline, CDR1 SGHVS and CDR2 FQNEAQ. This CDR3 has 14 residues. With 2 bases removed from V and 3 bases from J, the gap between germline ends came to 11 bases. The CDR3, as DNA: TGTGCCAGCAGCTTAAGCGGCAGCCTCTACGAGCAGTACTTC. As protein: CASSLSGSLYEQYF.

CDR3 region: CASSRTAGGQGYGYTF. The CDR3 region has the DNA TGTGCCAGCAGCCGAACAGCAGGGGGTCAGGGTTATGGCTACACCTTC. V gene TRBV5-6 combines with J gene TRBJ1-2, with 7 bases matching TRBD1. The germline V gene has CDR1 SGHDT and CDR2 YYEEEE. V shed 4 bases, J shed 5 bases, and the junction held 14 bases outside the gene matches. The CDR3 contains 16 residues. Full variable domain (missing parts from reference TRBV5-6 and TRBJ1-2): DAGVTQSPTHLIKTRGQQVTLRCSPKSGHDTVSWYQQALGQGPQFIFQYYEEEERQRGNFPDRFSGHQFPNYSSELNVNALLLGDSALYLCASSRTAGGQGYGYTFGSGTRLTVV.

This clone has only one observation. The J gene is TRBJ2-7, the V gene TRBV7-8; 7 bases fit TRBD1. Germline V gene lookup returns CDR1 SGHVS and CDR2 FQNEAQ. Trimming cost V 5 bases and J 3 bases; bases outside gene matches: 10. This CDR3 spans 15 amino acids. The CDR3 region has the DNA TGTGCCAGCAGCAGAGGGACAGCGAACTTCTACGAGCAGTACTTC. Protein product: CASSRGTANFYEQYF.

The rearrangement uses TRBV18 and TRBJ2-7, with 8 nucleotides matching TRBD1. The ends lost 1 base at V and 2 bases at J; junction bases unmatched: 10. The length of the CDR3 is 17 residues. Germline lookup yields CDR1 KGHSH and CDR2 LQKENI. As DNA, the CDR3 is TGTGCCAGCTCACCACTCGGACAGGGCTTAAACACCTACGAGCAGTACTTC. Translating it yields CASSPLGQGLNTYEQYF.

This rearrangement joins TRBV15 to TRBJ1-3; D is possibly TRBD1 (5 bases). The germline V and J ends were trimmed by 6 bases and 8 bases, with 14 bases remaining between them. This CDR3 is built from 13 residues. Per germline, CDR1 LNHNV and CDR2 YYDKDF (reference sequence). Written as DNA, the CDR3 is TGTGCCACCAGTCTACGTGCGGGGGACACCATATATTTT. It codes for CATSLRAGDTIYF.

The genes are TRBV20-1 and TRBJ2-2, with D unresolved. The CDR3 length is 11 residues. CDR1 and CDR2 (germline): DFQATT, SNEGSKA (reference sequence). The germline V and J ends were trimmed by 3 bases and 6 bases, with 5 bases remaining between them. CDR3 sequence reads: CSASLAGELFF. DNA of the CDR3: TGCAGTGCTAGCCTCGCCGGGGAGCTGTTTTTT.

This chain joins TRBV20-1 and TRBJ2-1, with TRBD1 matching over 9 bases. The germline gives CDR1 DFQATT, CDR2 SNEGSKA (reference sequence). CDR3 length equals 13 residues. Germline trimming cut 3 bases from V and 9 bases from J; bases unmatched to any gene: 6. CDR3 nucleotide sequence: TGCAGTGCTAGTGTGGGACAGGGTCTTGAGCAGTTCTTC. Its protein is CSASVGQGLEQFF.

The DNA of the CDR3 is TGTGCAAGTCGCTTAGCCCAGGGCAGCTATGGCTACACCTTC. Amino acids: CASRLAQGSYGYTF. The genes are TRBV12-2 and TRBJ1-2; the table's D call TRBD1 went unverified against the DNA. TRBV12-2 is noted as a pseudogene. The CDR3 has 14 residues.

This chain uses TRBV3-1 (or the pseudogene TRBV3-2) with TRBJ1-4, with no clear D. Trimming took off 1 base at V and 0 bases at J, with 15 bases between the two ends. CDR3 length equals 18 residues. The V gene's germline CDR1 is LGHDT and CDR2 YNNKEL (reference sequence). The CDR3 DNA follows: TGTGCCAGCAGCCAAGCCCCCCTGAGTCGATCAACTAATGAAAAACTGTTTTTT. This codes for CASSQAPLSRSTNEKLFF.

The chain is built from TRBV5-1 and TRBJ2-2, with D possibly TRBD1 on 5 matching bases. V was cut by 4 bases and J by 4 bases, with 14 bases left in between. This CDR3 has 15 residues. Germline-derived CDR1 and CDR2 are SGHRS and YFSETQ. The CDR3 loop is CASSRIVGPTGELFF. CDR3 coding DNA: TGCGCCAGCAGCCGGATCGTGGGGCCCACCGGGGAGCTGTTTTTT.

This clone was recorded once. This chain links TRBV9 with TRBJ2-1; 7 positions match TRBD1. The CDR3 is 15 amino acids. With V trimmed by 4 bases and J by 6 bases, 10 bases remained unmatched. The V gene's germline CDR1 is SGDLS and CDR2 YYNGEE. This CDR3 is CASSSSGGSSNEQFF. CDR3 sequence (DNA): TGTGCCAGCAGCTCCTCAGGGGGATCGAGCAATGAGCAGTTCTTC.

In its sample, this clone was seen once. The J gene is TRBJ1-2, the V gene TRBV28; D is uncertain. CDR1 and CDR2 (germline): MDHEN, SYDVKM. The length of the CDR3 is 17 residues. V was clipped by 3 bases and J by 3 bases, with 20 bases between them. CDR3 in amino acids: CASSFLPFGVSDYGYTF. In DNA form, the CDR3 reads TGTGCCAGCAGTTTTCTTCCGTTCGGGGTATCGGACTATGGCTACACCTTC.